A selection of T cell receptor beta chains follows, all from one sample in a study of PD-L1 blockade in urothelial cancer. The method was immunoSEQ multiplex PCR; TCRdb's version includes in-frame clones alone and lacks a portion of them. The sample holds roughly 25,000 clones, approximately 77% seen once. The specimen was PBMCs, collected around atezolizumab (anti-PD-L1) treatment. These TCRs come from a man aged 70-80 years with urothelial cancer. Both conserved end residues are part of each CDR3. Fields, in order: J gene, V gene, D gene, clone size, CDR3 DNA, CDR3 protein. A D gene is named only where the DNA matches it firmly. Expanded clones get a size class; other rows say once, few or many, or leave the size out.

TRBJ2-1 TRBV5-5 TRBD2 NA TGTGCCAGCAGCCTTGGACTAGCGGTTTACAATGAGCAGTTCTTC CASSLGLAVYNEQFF
TRBJ1-1 TRBV11-3 NA NA TGTGCCAGCAGCTTAGAGGGGGGGACTGAAGCTTTCTTT CASSLEGGTEAFF
TRBJ2-7 TRBV7-8 TRBD1 NA TGTGCCAGCAGCCCAAGAGGACAGGGACGTTACGAGCAGTACTTC CASSPRGQGRYEQYF
TRBJ2-7 TRBV28 TRBD1 NA TGTGCCAGCAACCTGACCCCAGGGACAGCCCTGTACTTC CASNLTPGTALYF
TRBJ2-7 TRBV6-4 TRBD2 NA TGTGCCAGCAGTGACTACTGGACTAGCGGTCCGGACGAGCAGTACTTC CASSDYWTSGPDEQYF
TRBJ2-7 TRBV6-1 NA NA TGTGCCAGCAGTGACCCCCGGGGGGCTCGAACCTACGAGCAGTACTTC CASSDPRGARTYEQYF
TRBJ1-2 TRBV6-1 NA NA TGTGCCAGCGGGTTAGGGGTCTTAAACTATGGCTACACCTTC CASGLGVLNYGYTF
TRBJ1-3 TRBV14 TRBD1 NA TGTGCCAGCAGCCAGCCGGGACAGAGAAACACCATATATTTT CASSQPGQRNTIYF
TRBJ1-1 TRBV7-7 NA NA TGTGCCAGCAGCTCCACGTTGGGGACTCAGGCCGAAGCTTTCTTT CASSSTLGTQAEAFF
TRBJ2-1 TRBV5-4 NA NA TGTGCCAGCAGCTTGCAACTAGAAAAAAACAATGAGCAGTTCTTC CASSLQLEKNNEQFF
TRBJ2-3 TRBV6-5 NA NA TGTGCCAGCAGCTCAGAAACAGATACGCAGTATTTT CASSSETDTQYF
TRBJ2-4 TRBV30 NA NA TGTGCCTGGGGACAAGGAGGGGAGAACATTCAGTACTTC CAWGQGGENIQYF
TRBJ2-3 TRBV4-3 TRBD2 NA TGCGCCAGCAGCCAAGCGGGGGGGGGAGATACGCAGTATTTT CASSQAGGGDTQYF
TRBJ1-5 TRBV2 NA NA TGTGCCAGCAGTGAACCGGACAGCTATAGCAATCAGCCCCAGCATTTT CASSEPDSYSNQPQHF
TRBJ2-7 TRBV5-6 NA NA TGTGCCAGCAGCTTGTGGCGGATGCTCACCTACGAGCAGTACTTC CASSLWRMLTYEQYF
TRBJ1-5 TRBV15 NA NA TGTGCCACCAGCGGGACACACAATAGCAATCAGCCCCAGCATTTT CATSGTHNSNQPQHF
TRBJ1-1 TRBV5-1 NA NA TGCGCCAGCAGCATCAGGGATCCAAACACTGAAGCTTTCTTT CASSIRDPNTEAFF
TRBJ2-7 TRBV11-3 NA NA TGTGCCAGCAGCCACCCCAGGGTGAAAGCCCTCGAGCAGTACTTC CASSHPRVKALEQYF
TRBJ2-3 TRBV5-1 NA NA TGCGCCAGCAGCTTGACGTTAGGGGCGCAGGACACAGATACGCAGTATTTT CASSLTLGAQDTDTQYF
TRBJ1-1 TRBV27 NA NA TGTGCCAGCAGTACCGGGACAACCACTGAAGCTTTCTTT CASSTGTTTEAFF
TRBJ1-1 TRBV7-3 NA few TGTGCCAGCAGCTTTTCGGACAGTTCGAACACTGAAGCTTTCTTT CASSFSDSSNTEAFF
TRBJ2-1 TRBV12-5 TRBD1 NA TGTGCTAGTGGTTTGGCTACCCGGGACAGGGGCCACAATGAGCAGTTCTTC CASGLATRDRGHNEQFF
TRBJ1-3 TRBV29-1 TRBD1 NA TGCAGCGTGCGACAGGGCTCAGGAAACACCATATATTTT CSVRQGSGNTIYF
TRBJ1-5 TRBV7-9 NA NA TGTGCCAGCGCGTCGGGGAAGGGTAGGGAGCCCCAGCATTTT CASASGKGREPQHF
TRBJ2-3 TRBV11-1 NA NA TGTGCCAGCAGCCCCGACCAGGGAACGCAGCAGTATTTT CASSPDQGTQQYF
TRBJ2-1 TRBV7-3 NA NA TGTGCCAGCAGCTTGAGTGCGGGAAGCCTCAATGAGCAGTTCTTC CASSLSAGSLNEQFF
TRBJ2-3 TRBV7-2 NA NA TGTGCCAGCAGCTTCAGTCCCGTCACAGATACGCAGTATTTT CASSFSPVTDTQYF
TRBJ2-5 TRBV9 NA NA TGTGCCAGCAGCGTGAATCGAGGTGGGAGCGGGGAGACCCAGTACTTC CASSVNRGGSGETQYF
TRBJ2-7 TRBV7-2 TRBD2 once TGTGCCAGCAGCATAACTACCCTTAGCGGGAGTATTGCCCCCTACGAGCAGTACTTC CASSITTLSGSIAPYEQYF
TRBJ2-3 TRBV10-3 TRBD2 NA TGTGCCATCAAGGGACGACTAGCGCATCACCCGAACGATACGCAGTATTTT CAIKGRLAHHPNDTQYF
TRBJ2-3 TRBV9 TRBD1 NA TGTGCCAGCAGCCCCCGGGACAGTTGGACAGATACGCAGTATTTT CASSPRDSWTDTQYF
TRBJ2-1 TRBV11-3 NA few TGTGCCAGCAGCTCTCAACTTACTGCCTACAATGAGCAGTTCTTC CASSSQLTAYNEQFF
TRBJ1-2 TRBV7-8 NA NA TGTGCCAGCAGCTCACAACCAGAGGCGAGTTATGGCTACACCTTC CASSSQPEASYGYTF
TRBJ2-2 TRBV4-3 TRBD2 NA TGCGCCAGCAGCCCAGGACTAGCGGGAGGGCGGAACGGGGAGCTGTTTTTT CASSPGLAGGRNGELFF
TRBJ2-2 TRBV18 NA NA TGTGCCAGCGTCACCCCGCACACCTCGAACACCGGGGAGCTGTTTTTT CASVTPHTSNTGELFF
TRBJ1-1 TRBV23-1 NA NA TGCGCCAGCAGTCAAGGAGAAAGGCGGGGGAACACTGAAGCTTTCTTT CASSQGERRGNTEAFF
TRBJ1-5 TRBV7-9 NA NA TGTGCCAGCAGCTTAGGTCAGGGGTCATTGCCCCAGCATTTT CASSLGQGSLPQHF
TRBJ2-7 TRBV4-3 TRBD2 NA TGCGCCAGCAGCCCTAGCGGGAGCAACTCCTACGAGCAGTACTTC CASSPSGSNSYEQYF
TRBJ1-1 TRBV18 TRBD1 once TGTGCCAGCTCACTTGGGACAGGGGTCCACGTCCTGGAAGCTTTCTTT CASSLGTGVHVLEAFF
TRBJ1-5 TRBV10-3 NA NA TGTGCCATCAGTGAGCAGGTGACAAACAATCAGCCCCAGCATTTT CAISEQVTNNQPQHF
TRBJ2-2 TRBV6-4 TRBD1 NA TGTGCCAGCAGTGACGGGACAGGGCCCGGGGAGCTGTTTTTT CASSDGTGPGELFF
TRBJ1-4 TRBV5-4 NA NA TGTGCCAGCAGCCCCGTGAGGTCCCCCGAAAAACTGTTTTTT CASSPVRSPEKLFF
TRBJ2-5 TRBV7-8 TRBD2 NA TGTGCCAGCAGCTTGGGCGGGAGGGTAGGACGGGAGACCCAGTACTTC CASSLGGRVGRETQYF
TRBJ2-2 TRBV15 NA NA TGTGCCACCAGCAGATCCCCGACAGCCGGCACCGGGGAGCTGTTTTTT CATSRSPTAGTGELFF
TRBJ2-7 TRBV6-5 NA once TGTGCCAGCAGTTACTCTTCCCGGTACGAGCAGTACTTC CASSYSSRYEQYF
TRBJ2-1 TRBV4-3 NA NA TGCGCCAGCAGCCACACGACAGGAGTGACCTACAATGAGCAGTTCTTC CASSHTTGVTYNEQFF
TRBJ2-2 TRBV21-1 NA few TGTGCCAGCAGCCAAAGAGGGAACACCGGGGAGCTGTTTTTT CASSQRGNTGELFF
TRBJ2-4 TRBV21-1 NA once TGTGCCAGCAGCTCCCTCGTCCCTTCGTACTTC CASSSLVPSYF
TRBJ1-1 TRBV28 NA NA TGTGCCAGCAGTTTTGGCGGCGACACTGAAGCTTTCTTT CASSFGGDTEAFF
TRBJ1-5 TRBV7-9 NA NA TGTGCCAGCAGCCGGATGTGGGAGGGTCAGCCCCAGCATTTT CASSRMWEGQPQHF
TRBJ1-2 TRBV4-3 TRBD1 NA TGCGCCAGCAGCGAAGGGACAGATATTCTCTATGGCTACACCTTC CASSEGTDILYGYTF
TRBJ2-3 TRBV14 NA NA TGTGCCAGCAGCCGCCCACAGGGCGGCACAGATACGCAGTATTTT CASSRPQGGTDTQYF
TRBJ2-3 TRBV27 NA NA TGTGCCAGCAGTGACTTCCCGAGTTTCACAGATACGCAGTATTTT CASSDFPSFTDTQYF
TRBJ1-1 TRBV29-1 NA NA TGCAGCGTTGCCCGGCGGGGGGACACTGAAGCTTTCTTT CSVARRGDTEAFF
TRBJ2-3 TRBV4-2 TRBD2 NA TGTGCCAGCAGCCAATTCCAGCGGGAGTTACAGTATTTT CASSQFQRELQYF